This T cell receptor (beta chain) derives from a study of cytomegalovirus exposure and HLA in healthy donors. Only in-frame clones appear in the TCRdb table, and some are missing; sequencing was by immunoSEQ multiplex PCR. The data hold more than 140,000 clones, with 85% to 90% observed a single time. This clone has only a few counts. The length of the CDR3 is 12 residues. V lost 10 bases, J lost 2 bases, and 12 bases lay in between. From germline, CDR1 is SNHLY and CDR2 FYNNEI. The sample comprised PBMCs. The V call is TRBV2, the J call TRBJ2-7; a possible D gene is TRBD2 (5 bases). This TCR was recovered from a young woman in good health and CMV-seropositive. The CDR3 region has the DNA TGTGCCACTGCGGGCTCCCCCTACGAGCAGTACTTC. As protein: CATAGSPYEQYF.